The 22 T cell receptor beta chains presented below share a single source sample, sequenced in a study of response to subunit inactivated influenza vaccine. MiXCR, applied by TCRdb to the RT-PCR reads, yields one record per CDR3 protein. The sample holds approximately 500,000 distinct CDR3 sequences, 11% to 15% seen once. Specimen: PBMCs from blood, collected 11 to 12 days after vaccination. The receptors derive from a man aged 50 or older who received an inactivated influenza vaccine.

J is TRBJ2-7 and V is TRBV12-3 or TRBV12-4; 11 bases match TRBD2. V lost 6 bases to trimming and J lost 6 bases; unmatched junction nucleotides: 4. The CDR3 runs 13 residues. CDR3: CASRPGTSGEQYF. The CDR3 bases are TGTGCCAGCAGACCTGGGACTAGCGGCGAGCAGTACTTC.

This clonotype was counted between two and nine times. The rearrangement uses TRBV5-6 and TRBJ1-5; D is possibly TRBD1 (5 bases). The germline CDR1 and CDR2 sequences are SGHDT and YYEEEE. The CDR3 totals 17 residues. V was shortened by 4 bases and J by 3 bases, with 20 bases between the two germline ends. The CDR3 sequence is CASSASTEAWANQPQHF. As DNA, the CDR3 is TGTGCCAGCAGCGCATCGACAGAGGCTTGGGCCAATCAGCCCCAGCATTTT.

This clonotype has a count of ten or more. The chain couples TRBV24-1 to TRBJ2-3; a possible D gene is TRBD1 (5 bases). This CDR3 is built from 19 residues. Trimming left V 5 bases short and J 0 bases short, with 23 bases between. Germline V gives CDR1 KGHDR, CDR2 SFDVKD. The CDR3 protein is CATSGRGSQESGSTDTQYF. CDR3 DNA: TGTGCCACCAGTGGAAGGGGTTCCCAGGAGTCCGGGAGCACAGATACGCAGTATTTT.

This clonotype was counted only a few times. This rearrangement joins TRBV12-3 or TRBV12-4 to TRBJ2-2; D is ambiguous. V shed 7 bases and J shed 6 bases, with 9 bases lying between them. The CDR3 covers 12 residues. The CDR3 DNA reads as TGTGCCAGCACCGCCGGCCCCGGGGAGCTGTTTTTT. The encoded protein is CASTAGPGELFF.

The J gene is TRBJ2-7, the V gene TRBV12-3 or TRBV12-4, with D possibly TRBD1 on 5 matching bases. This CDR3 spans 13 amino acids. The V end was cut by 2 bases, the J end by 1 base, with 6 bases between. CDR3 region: CASSLKGSYEQYF. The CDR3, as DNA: TGTGCCAGCAGTTTAAAGGGGTCCTACGAGCAGTACTTC.

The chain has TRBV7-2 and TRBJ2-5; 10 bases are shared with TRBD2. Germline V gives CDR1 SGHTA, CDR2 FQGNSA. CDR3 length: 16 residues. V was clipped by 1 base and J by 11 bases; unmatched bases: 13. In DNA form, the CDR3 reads TGTGCCAGCAGCTTAGTAGCGGGGGGCGCCCAGGGAGGTCAGTACTTC. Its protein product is CASSLVAGGAQGGQYF.

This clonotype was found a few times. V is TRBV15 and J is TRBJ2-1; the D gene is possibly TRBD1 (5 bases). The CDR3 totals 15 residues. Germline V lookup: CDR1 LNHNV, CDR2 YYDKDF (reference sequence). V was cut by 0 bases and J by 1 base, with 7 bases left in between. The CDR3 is CATSREKGSYNEQFF. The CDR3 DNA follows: TGTGCCACCAGCAGAGAAAAGGGGTCCTACAATGAGCAGTTCTTC.

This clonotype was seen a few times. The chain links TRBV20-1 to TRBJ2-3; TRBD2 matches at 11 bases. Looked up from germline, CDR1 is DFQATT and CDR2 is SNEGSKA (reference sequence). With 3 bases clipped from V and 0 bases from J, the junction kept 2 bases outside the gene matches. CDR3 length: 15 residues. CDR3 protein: CSARTSGTSTDTQYF. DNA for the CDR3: TGCAGTGCTAGGACTAGCGGGACAAGCACAGATACGCAGTATTTT.

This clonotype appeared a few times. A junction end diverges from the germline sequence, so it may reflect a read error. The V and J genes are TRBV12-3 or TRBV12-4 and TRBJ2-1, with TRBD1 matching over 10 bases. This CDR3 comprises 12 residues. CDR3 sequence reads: CASSFGTGEGIF. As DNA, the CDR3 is TGTGCCAGCAGTTTCGGGACAGGGGAAGGGATCTTC.

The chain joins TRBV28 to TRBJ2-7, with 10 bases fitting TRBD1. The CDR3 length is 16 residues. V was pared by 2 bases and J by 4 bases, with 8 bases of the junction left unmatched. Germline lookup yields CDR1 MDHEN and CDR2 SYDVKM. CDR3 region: CASSLRSGQGLYEQYF. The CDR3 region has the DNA TGTGCCAGCAGTTTACGGTCGGGACAGGGGCTATACGAGCAGTACTTC.

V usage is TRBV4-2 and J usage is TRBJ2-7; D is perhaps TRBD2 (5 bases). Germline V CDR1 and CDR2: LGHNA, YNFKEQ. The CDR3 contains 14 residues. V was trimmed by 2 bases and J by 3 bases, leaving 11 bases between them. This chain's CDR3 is CASSQIQRNYEQYF. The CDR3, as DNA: TGTGCCAGCAGCCAAATTCAGCGGAACTACGAGCAGTACTTC.

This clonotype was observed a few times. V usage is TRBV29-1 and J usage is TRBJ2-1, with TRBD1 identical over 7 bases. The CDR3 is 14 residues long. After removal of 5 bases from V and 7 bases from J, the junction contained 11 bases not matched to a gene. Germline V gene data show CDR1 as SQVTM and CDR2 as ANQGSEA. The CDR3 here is CSVSWGQLGNEQFF. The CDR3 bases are TGCAGCGTTAGCTGGGGACAGTTAGGGAATGAGCAGTTCTTC.

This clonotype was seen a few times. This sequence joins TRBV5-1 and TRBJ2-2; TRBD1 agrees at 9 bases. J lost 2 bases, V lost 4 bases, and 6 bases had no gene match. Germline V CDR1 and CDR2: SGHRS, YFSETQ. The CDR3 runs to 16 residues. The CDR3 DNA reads TGCGCCAGCAGCCAGGGACAGGGCGTAAACACCGGGGAGCTGTTTTTT. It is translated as CASSQGQGVNTGELFF.

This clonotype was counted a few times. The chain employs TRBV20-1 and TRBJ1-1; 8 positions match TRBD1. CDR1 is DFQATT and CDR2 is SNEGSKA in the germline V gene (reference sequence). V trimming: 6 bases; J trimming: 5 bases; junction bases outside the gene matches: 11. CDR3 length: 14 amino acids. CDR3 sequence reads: CSARTGPVKTEAFF. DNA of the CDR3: TGCAGTGCCCGGACAGGGCCTGTAAAAACTGAAGCTTTCTTT.

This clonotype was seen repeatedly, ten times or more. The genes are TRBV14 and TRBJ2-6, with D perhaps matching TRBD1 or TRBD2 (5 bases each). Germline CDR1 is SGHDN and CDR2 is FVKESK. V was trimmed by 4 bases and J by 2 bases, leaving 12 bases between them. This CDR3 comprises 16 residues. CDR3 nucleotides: TGTGCCAGCAGCCTTAACCGGGACCCTGGGGCCAACGTCCTGACTTTC. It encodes CASSLNRDPGANVLTF.

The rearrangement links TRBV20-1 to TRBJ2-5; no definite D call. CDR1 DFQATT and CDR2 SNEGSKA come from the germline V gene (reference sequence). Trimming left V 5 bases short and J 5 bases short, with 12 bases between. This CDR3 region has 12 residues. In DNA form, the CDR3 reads TGCAGTGCTGCCCTCTGGTTTGAGACCCAGTACTTC. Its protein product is CSAALWFETQYF.

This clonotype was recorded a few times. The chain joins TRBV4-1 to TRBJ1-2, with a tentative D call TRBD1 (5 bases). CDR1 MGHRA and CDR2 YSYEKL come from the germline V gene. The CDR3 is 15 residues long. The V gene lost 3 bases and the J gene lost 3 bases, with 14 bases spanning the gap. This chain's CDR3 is CASSHQGRGDYGYTF. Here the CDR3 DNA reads TGCGCCAGCAGCCACCAGGGTCGGGGGGACTATGGCTACACCTTC.

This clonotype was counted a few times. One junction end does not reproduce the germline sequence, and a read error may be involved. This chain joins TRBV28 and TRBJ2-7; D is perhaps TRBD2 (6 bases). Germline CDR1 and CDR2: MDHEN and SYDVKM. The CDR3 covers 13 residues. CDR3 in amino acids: CASSFGSSHEQYF. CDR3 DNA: TGTGCCAGCAGTTTCGGGAGCTCCCACGAGCAGTACTTC.

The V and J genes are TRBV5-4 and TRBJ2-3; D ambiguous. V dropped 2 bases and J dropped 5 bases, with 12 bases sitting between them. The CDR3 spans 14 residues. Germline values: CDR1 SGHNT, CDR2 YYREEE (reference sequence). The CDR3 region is CASSFWLLGDTQYF. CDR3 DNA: TGTGCCAGCAGCTTTTGGTTGCTGGGAGATACGCAGTATTTT. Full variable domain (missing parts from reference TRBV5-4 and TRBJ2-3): ETGVTQSPTHLIKTRGQQVTLRCSSQSGHNTVSWYQQALGQGPQFIFQYYREEENGRGNFPPRFSGLQFPNYSSELNVNALELDDSALYLCASSFWLLGDTQYFGPGTRLTVL.

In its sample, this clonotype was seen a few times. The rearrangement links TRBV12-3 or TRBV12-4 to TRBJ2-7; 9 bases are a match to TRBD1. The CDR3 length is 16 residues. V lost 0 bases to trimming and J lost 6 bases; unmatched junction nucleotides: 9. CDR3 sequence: CASSLANTRTGAEQYF. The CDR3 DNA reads TGTGCCAGCAGTTTAGCTAATACGAGGACAGGGGCCGAGCAGTACTTC.

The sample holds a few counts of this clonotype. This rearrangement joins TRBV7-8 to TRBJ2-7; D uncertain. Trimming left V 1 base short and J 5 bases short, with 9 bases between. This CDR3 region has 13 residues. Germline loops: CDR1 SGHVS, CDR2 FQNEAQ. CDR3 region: CASSLDLGDEQYF. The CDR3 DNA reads TGTGCCAGCAGCTTAGATTTAGGAGACGAGCAGTACTTC. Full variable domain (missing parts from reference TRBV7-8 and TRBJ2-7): GAGVSQSPRYKVAKRGQDVALRCDPISGHVSLFWYQQALGQGPEFLTYFQNEAQLDKSGLPSDRFFAERPEGSVSTLKIQRTQQEDSAVYLCASSLDLGDEQYFGPGTRLTVT.

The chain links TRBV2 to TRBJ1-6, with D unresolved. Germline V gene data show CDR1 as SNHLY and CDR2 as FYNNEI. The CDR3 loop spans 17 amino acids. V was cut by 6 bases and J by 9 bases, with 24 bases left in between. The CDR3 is CASREMGYRSRISPLHF. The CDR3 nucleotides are TGTGCCAGCAGAGAAATGGGGTACCGATCCCGTATTTCACCCCTCCACTTT. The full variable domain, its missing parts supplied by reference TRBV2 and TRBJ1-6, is EPEVTQTPSHQVTQMGQEVILRCVPISNHLYFYWYRQILGQKVEFLVSFYNNEISEKSEIFDDQFSVERPDGSNFTLKIRSTKLEDSAMYFCASREMGYRSRISPLHFGNGTRLTVT.